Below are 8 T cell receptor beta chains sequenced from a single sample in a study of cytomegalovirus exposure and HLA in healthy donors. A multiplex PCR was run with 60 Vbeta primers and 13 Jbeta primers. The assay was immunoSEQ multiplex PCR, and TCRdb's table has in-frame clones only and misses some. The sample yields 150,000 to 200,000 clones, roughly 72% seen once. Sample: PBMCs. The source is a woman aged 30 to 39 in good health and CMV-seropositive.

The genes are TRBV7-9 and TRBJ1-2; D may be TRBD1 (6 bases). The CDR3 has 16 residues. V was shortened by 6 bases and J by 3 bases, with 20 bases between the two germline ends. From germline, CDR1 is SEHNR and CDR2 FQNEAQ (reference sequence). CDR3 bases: TGTGCCAGCAGTACTAGGGGGACCAGTTATTACTATGGCTACACCTTC. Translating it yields CASSTRGTSYYYGYTF.

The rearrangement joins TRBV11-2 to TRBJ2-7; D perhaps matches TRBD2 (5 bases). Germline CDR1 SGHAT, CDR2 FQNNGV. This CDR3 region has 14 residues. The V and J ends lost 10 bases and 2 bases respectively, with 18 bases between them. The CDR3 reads CATTRTGITYEQYF. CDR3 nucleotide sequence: TGTGCCACCACCCGAACCGGGATCACCTACGAGCAGTACTTC. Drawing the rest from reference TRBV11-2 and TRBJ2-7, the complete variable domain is EAGVAQSPRYKIIEKRQSVAFWCNPISGHATLYWYQQILGQGPKLLIQFQNNGVVDDSQLPKDRFSAERLKGVDSTLKIQPAKLEDSAVYLCATTRTGITYEQYFGPGTRLTVT.

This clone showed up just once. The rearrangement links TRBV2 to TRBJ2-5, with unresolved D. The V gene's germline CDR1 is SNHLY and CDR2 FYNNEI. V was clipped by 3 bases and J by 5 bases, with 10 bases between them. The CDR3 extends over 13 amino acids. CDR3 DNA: TGTGCCAGCAGTGATTCAGGCAGCGAGACCCAGTACTTC. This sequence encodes CASSDSGSETQYF.

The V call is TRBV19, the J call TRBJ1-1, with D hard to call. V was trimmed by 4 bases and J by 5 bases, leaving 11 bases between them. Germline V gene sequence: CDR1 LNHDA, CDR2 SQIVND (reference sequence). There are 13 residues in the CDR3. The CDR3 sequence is CASSRGFGTEAFF. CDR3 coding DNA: TGTGCCAGTAGTAGAGGGTTTGGGACTGAAGCTTTCTTT.

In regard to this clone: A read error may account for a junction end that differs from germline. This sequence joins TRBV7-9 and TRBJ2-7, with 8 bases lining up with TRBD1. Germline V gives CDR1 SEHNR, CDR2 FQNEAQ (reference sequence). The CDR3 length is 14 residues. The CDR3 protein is CSSSPRDRSYEQYF. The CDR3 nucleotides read TGTTCCAGCAGCCCCCGGGACAGGTCCTACGAGCAGTACTTC.

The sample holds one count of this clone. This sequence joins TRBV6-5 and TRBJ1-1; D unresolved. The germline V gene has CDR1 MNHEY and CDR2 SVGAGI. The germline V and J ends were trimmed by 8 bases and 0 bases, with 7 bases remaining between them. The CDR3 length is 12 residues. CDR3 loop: CASFGVNTEAFF. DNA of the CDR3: TGTGCCAGCTTTGGAGTGAACACTGAAGCTTTCTTT.

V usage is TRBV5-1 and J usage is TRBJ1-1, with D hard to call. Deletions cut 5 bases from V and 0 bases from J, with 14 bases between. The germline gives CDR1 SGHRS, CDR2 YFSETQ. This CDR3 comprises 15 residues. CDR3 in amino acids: CASSSLGALNTEAFF. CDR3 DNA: TGCGCCAGCAGTTCCCTCGGAGCCCTGAACACTGAAGCTTTCTTT.

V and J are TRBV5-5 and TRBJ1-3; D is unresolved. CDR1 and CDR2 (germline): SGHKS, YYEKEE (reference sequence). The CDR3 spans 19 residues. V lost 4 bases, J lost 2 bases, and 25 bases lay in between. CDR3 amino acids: CASSHPPNYPSGAGNTIYF. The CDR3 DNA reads TGTGCCAGCAGCCACCCGCCTAATTATCCGTCCGGGGCTGGAAACACCATATATTTT. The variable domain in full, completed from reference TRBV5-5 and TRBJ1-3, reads DAGVTQSPTHLIKTRGQQVTLRCSPISGHKSVSWYQQVLGQGPQFIFQYYEKEERGRGNFPDRFSARQFPNYSSELNVNALLLGDSALYLCASSHPPNYPSGAGNTIYFGEGSWLTVV.